The 15 T cell receptor beta chains given below trace back to one sample, sequenced in a study of control samples from healthy donors and cancer patients (dated by TCRdb to the early 2020s). Library preparation used the immunoSEQ multiplex PCR assay. The clones in this table, taken by TCRdb from immuneACCESS, are in-frame only. Not every clone is retained; where verified, under half of the shortfall comes from an unresolved V gene, and the cause of the rest is unknown. This sample is represented by some 120,000 clones; about 95% of them were singletons. The biggest ten clones account for approximately 4% of the sample. The source material was blood. The receptor source for this set is a man aged 30 to 39 in good health.

V usage is TRBV2 and J usage is TRBJ1-6; TRBD1 matches at 8 bases. The germline CDR1 and CDR2 sequences are SNHLY and FYNNEI. This CDR3 comprises 16 residues. V trimming: 6 bases; J trimming: 7 bases; junction bases outside the gene matches: 11. This CDR3 reads CASRDVGQGGNSPLHF. DNA of the CDR3: TGTGCCAGCAGAGACGTTGGACAGGGCGGCAATTCACCCCTCCACTTT.

The chain recombines TRBV7-9 with TRBJ1-1, with D possibly TRBD1 on 5 matching bases. The CDR3 has 15 amino acids. Germline lookup yields CDR1 SEHNR and CDR2 FQNEAQ (reference sequence). V shed 5 bases and J shed 1 base, with 14 bases lying between them. The chain's CDR3 is CASSPPGGRNTEAFF. Written as DNA, the CDR3 is TGTGCCAGCAGCCCGCCCGGGGGGAGGAACACTGAAGCTTTCTTT.

The genes are TRBV2 and TRBJ2-3; no reliable D call. This CDR3 region has 15 residues. The V and J ends lost 2 bases and 2 bases respectively, with 11 bases between them. Looked up from germline, CDR1 is SNHLY and CDR2 is FYNNEI. In nucleotides, the CDR3 is TGTGCCAGCAGTGAAAGCCCTCCCCCCACAGATACGCAGTATTTT. Translating gives CASSESPPPTDTQYF.

This chain connects TRBV10-3 to TRBJ2-7; D is ambiguous. Germline V CDR1 and CDR2: ENHRY, SYGVKD. CDR3 length: 14 amino acids. Trimming removed 1 base at V and 2 bases at J, with 9 bases between. CDR3 protein: CAISEYPGTYEQYF. CDR3 bases: TGTGCCATCAGTGAGTACCCAGGTACCTACGAGCAGTACTTC.

This sequence joins TRBV5-1 and TRBJ1-5; weak D call: TRBD1 (6 bases). V was cut by 0 bases and J by 3 bases, with 16 bases left in between. This CDR3 spans 17 amino acids. The germline V gene has CDR1 SGHRS and CDR2 YFSETQ. CDR3 DNA sequence: TGCGCCAGCAGCTTGGTTCCCTCAGGGGAGTCCAATCAGCCCCAGCATTTT. Amino acid sequence: CASSLVPSGESNQPQHF. The whole variable domain, filled in from reference TRBV5-1 and TRBJ1-5, reads KAGVTQTPRYLIKTRGQQVTLSCSPISGHRSVSWYQQTPGQGLQFLFEYFSETQRNKGNFPGRFSGRQFSNSRSEMNVSTLELGDSALYLCASSLVPSGESNQPQHFGDGTRLSIL.

The chain combines TRBV4-1 with TRBJ1-3, with 7 nucleotides matching TRBD1. Looked up from germline, CDR1 is MGHRA and CDR2 is YSYEKL. This CDR3 has 18 amino acids. The V segment lost 0 bases and the J segment 0 bases; nucleotides outside the gene matches: 8. This CDR3 reads CASSQDPGTVFSGNTIYF. The CDR3 nucleotides read TGCGCCAGCAGCCAAGATCCGGGGACAGTATTCTCTGGAAACACCATATATTTT.

This clone was observed once. The rearrangement links TRBV7-8 to TRBJ1-5; 8 bases match TRBD1. The germline V gene has CDR1 SGHVS and CDR2 FQNEAQ. Losses at the gene ends were 2 bases for V and 6 bases for J; bases not matched to a gene: 9. This CDR3 has 16 residues. The CDR3 sequence: CASSLLSQGATQPQHF. The DNA for the CDR3 is TGTGCCAGCAGCTTATTAAGCCAGGGGGCGACTCAGCCCCAGCATTTT. Variable domain in full (rest from reference TRBV7-8 and TRBJ1-5): GAGVSQSPRYKVAKRGQDVALRCDPISGHVSLFWYQQALGQGPEFLTYFQNEAQLDKSGLPSDRFFAERPEGSVSTLKIQRTQQEDSAVYLCASSLLSQGATQPQHFGDGTRLSIL.

The chain employs TRBV27 and TRBJ2-7, with D tentatively TRBD1 or TRBD2 (5 bases each). The CDR3 contains 14 residues. Germline V gene sequence: CDR1 MNHEY, CDR2 SMNVEV (reference sequence). With 6 bases removed from V and 5 bases from J, the gap between germline ends came to 17 bases. The CDR3 loop is CASRALRLGDEQYF. DNA for the CDR3: TGTGCCAGCAGAGCCCTGAGGTTGGGGGACGAGCAGTACTTC.

The V gene is TRBV6-1, the J gene TRBJ2-3, with a tentative D call TRBD1 (6 bases). The CDR3 covers 17 residues. In germline, CDR1 is MNHNS, CDR2 SASEGT. V lost 2 bases to trimming and J lost 3 bases, with 18 bases between them. This CDR3 reads CASSESPPGDGTDTQYF. The CDR3 bases are TGTGCCAGCAGTGAATCCCCCCCAGGGGACGGGACAGATACGCAGTATTTT.

The V call is TRBV4-2, the J call TRBJ1-2; D remains ambiguous. Trimming cost V 1 base and J 5 bases, with 8 bases left between them. From germline, CDR1 is LGHNA and CDR2 YNFKEQ. The CDR3 is 13 amino acids. The DNA of the CDR3 is TGTGCCAGCAGCCAAGGAGTCGATTATGGCTACACCTTC. This gives the protein CASSQGVDYGYTF.

J is TRBJ2-1 and V is TRBV14; TRBD2 is a possible D gene (6 bases). This CDR3 comprises 17 residues. Germline CDR1 is SGHDN and CDR2 is FVKESK. Trimming cost V 0 bases and J 0 bases, with 12 bases left between them. The CDR3 protein is CASSQDRGLVSYNEQFF. In DNA form, the CDR3 reads TGTGCCAGCAGCCAAGATCGGGGGTTGGTCTCCTACAATGAGCAGTTCTTC.

This clone was seen a single time. V gene TRBV27 combines with J gene TRBJ1-6; weak D call: TRBD1 (5 bases). Trimming removed 8 bases at V and 9 bases at J, with 14 bases between. The CDR3 runs 13 residues. Germline loops: CDR1 MNHEY, CDR2 SMNVEV (reference sequence). In nucleotides, the CDR3 is TGTGCCAGCGGGGGGAGCGCTGGTTCACCCCTCCACTTT. This codes for CASGGSAGSPLHF.

This chain links TRBV27 with TRBJ1-2; no reliable D call. V dropped 3 bases and J dropped 0 bases, with 11 bases sitting between them. From germline, CDR1 is MNHEY and CDR2 SMNVEV (reference sequence). The CDR3 loop spans 15 amino acids. The CDR3 spells CASSFIGGPNYGYTF. The CDR3 coding sequence is TGTGCCAGCAGTTTCATAGGAGGACCTAACTATGGCTACACCTTC.

This clone has only one observation. The rearrangement uses TRBV5-1 and TRBJ1-2, with 7 positions matching TRBD1. CDR1 is SGHRS, CDR2 YFSETQ, per germline. The CDR3 is made up of 12 amino acids. V lost 2 bases and J lost 5; bases outside the gene matches: 0. DNA for the CDR3: TGCGCCAGCAGCTTACAGGGGTATGGCTACACCTTC. Residues: CASSLQGYGYTF. Full variable domain (missing parts from reference TRBV5-1 and TRBJ1-2): KAGVTQTPRYLIKTRGQQVTLSCSPISGHRSVSWYQQTPGQGLQFLFEYFSETQRNKGNFPGRFSGRQFSNSRSEMNVSTLELGDSALYLCASSLQGYGYTFGSGTRLTVV.

This clone occurred once. V and J are TRBV18 and TRBJ1-1; D is uncertain. V was pared by 0 bases and J by 6 bases, with 8 bases between. This CDR3 is 13 amino acids long. The germline V gene encodes CDR1 KGHSH and CDR2 LQKENI. CDR3 DNA: TGTGCCAGCTCACCACCAGTATCCGCTGAAGCTTTCTTT. This codes for CASSPPVSAEAFF.